This TCR beta chain was recorded in a study of T-cell memory formation after mild COVID-19. Regarding the study as a whole: Clones shrinking between day 15 and 85 showed a balanced CD4/CD8 split, and those that grew later tilted toward CD4+.

Germline lookup yields CDR1 MNHEY and CDR2 SVGAGI. With 4 bases clipped from V and 5 bases from J, the junction kept 7 bases outside the gene matches. The CDR3 spans 14 residues. This clonotype has just a few counts. The antigen remains unidentified. TCR alpha and TCR beta cDNA libraries carrying sample barcodes and UMIs came from 5'RACE with constant-segment primers. TCRdb redid the calling of the 5' RACE reads with MiXCR, one entry per CDR3 protein. Among 530,000 or so distinct CDR3 sequences listed, roughly 17% were seen once. Sequencing was performed on PBMCs or a T cell subset sorted from them (not recorded which). The clonotype was recovered from an adult woman who had mild COVID-19 (a few samples of this study predate the infection). Cell type and time point are not known. The rearrangement joins TRBV6-5 to TRBJ2-5, with 7 nucleotides matching TRBD1. The CDR3 spells CASSSHDRVETQYF. The CDR3 DNA is TGTGCCAGCAGTTCCCACGACAGGGTTGAGACCCAGTACTTC.